The 2 T cell receptor beta chains in this list originate from one sample, sequenced in a study of blood T cell repertoires in COVID-19 (dated by TCRdb to the early 2020s). The library was made by the immunoSEQ multiplex PCR assay. TCRdb provides this immuneACCESS table in a form limited to in-frame rearrangements. Some clones are lacking; in checked studies, under half of them reflect an unresolved V gene, and why the rest are absent is not known. This sample holds roughly 190,000 clones; around 90% were observed only once. In total, the top ten clones hold approximately 0.5% of the sample. The sequenced sample consisted of peripheral blood. Receptors were obtained from a man aged 45-60 years with acute or convalescent COVID-19.

V is TRBV7-6 and J is TRBJ2-2; TRBD2 agrees at 7 bases. The length of the CDR3 is 18 residues. CDR1 is SGHVS and CDR2 is FNYEAQ in the germline V gene. The trim removed 1 base at V and 1 base at J, leaving 9 bases unmatched. The CDR3 protein is CASSLVSSGGGNTGELFF. CDR3 coding DNA: TGTGCCAGCAGCTTAGTGTCTTCTGGCGGGGGGAACACCGGGGAGCTGTTTTTT.

The chain recombines TRBV12-3 or TRBV12-4 with TRBJ1-3; D remains ambiguous. The V end lost 3 bases, the J end lost 3 bases, and 6 bases lay between the germline ends. CDR3 length: 13 residues. The CDR3 spells CASSLSGGNTIYF. The DNA for the CDR3 is TGTGCCAGCAGTTTGTCCGGTGGAAACACCATATATTTT.